This T cell receptor (beta chain) came from a study of blood T cell repertoires in COVID-19. On the study more broadly: The cDNA or gDNA used as material had been derived from T cells, B-cell-depleted T cells, or PBMCs.

Germline CDR1 reads MNHEY; CDR2 reads SVGEGT. There are 14 residues in the CDR3. Trimming shortened V by 5 bases and J by 5 bases, and 14 bases separated the two germline ends. Data came from immunoSEQ multiplex PCR; TCRdb stores just in-frame clones and leaves some out. The profile shows 200,000 to 300,000 clones, approximately 82% of them singletons. This receptor was obtained from a woman older than 75 with acute or convalescent COVID-19. The rearrangement links TRBV6-2 or TRBV6-3 to TRBJ2-3; D might be TRBD2 (5 bases). Sample: peripheral blood. The CDR3 DNA is TGTGCCAGCAGTCTGCGGGCTCCGCAAGATACGCAGTATTTT. Its translation is CASSLRAPQDTQYF.